This TCR beta chain stems from a study of T cells in Graves' hyperthyroidism and ophthalmopathy (dated by TCRdb to the late 2010s). In terms of the full investigation: Peripheral blood was collected at initial diagnosis, before any treatment. The 100 discovery patients were randomly split 7:3 into training and test sets. After blood sampling, hyperthyroidism patients were treated with methimazole at a starting dose of 30 mg daily, and ophthalmopathy patients were treated with high-dose intravenous methylprednisolone. To identify TCR V-J signatures that set the groups apart, the researchers used a discovery cohort of about a hundred patients, made up of approximately 43 with Graves' ophthalmopathy and some 60 with stable Graves' hyperthyroidism. In addition, the study compared T-cell repertoires in thyroid tissue and in blood from roughly 6 Graves' hyperthyroidism patients. Prospective prediction of ophthalmopathy was tested in an independent validation cohort of 18 to 20 hyperthyroidism patients and 15 to 17 patients who later progressed to ophthalmopathy. The paper reports TCR Vbeta CDR3 sequencing of over 120 peripheral blood samples: 40 to 45 ophthalmopathy, roughly 80 hyperthyroidism and around 17 progressor patients. Overall study results and their limits: No statistical method was used to set the sample size in advance, and investigators knew the group allocation. In cross-validation, a model built on a 13 V-J signature told ophthalmopathy apart from stable hyperthyroidism with 87.88% sensitivity and approximately 81% specificity, and in testing the same model reached 80%/75%. Blood samples also contained most of the expanded thyroid clonotypes (frequency above 0.001), which suggests that blood repertoires may reflect thyroid immune responses. In validation, the model predicted progression to ophthalmopathy with 55% to 71% sensitivity and less than 75% specificity, a median of 6.5 months before onset.

The CDR3 starts with the cysteine, ends with the phenylalanine, and has 15 residues. Of all the DNA, just the CDR3 is kept, 45 bases in frame from base 1. A distance of 14 bases separates the germline ends of V and J, which lose 4 bases and 1 base respectively. The germline V gene specifies SGHRS as CDR1 and YFSETQ as CDR2. Stable Graves' hyperthyroidism was defined as no progression to ophthalmopathy during 18 months of follow-up. Hyperthyroidism patients were newly diagnosed, had a disease duration of under 2 months, and were aged 18 to 65 years. Any patient with an uncontrolled infection, another autoimmune disease, pregnancy or lactation was excluded. Diagnoses relied on clinical symptoms, serum thyroxine and TRAb, thyroid ultrasound and orbital computed tomography. PBMCs were separated from roughly 10 ml of fresh peripheral blood using Ficoll-Paque density gradient centrifugation. Trizol reagent was used to extract total RNA, and RNA quality was then checked on an Agilent 2100 Bioanalyzer.

Amplification of TCR beta CDR3 regions was carried out from RNA transcripts. The TCR CDR3 was subjected to a first round of RT-PCR using the HTBI primer set and the Qiagen OneStep RT-PCR kit. A second multiplex PCR round built the libraries, followed by size selection and purification. Paired-end sequencing of the libraries was performed with 100 bp reads on an Illumina HiSeq2000. In the source study's methods: SOAPnuke was used to process the raw data, throwing out any read that contained adapters or uncalled bases, had a mean Phred below 15, or lacked an exact constant-primer or identifier match. High-quality paired reads were merged using COPE v1.2.5, and each unique nucleotide sequence was defined as a clonotype. MiTCR v1.1 was used to align clonotypes to the IMGT TRBV, TRBD and TRBJ reference segments. Only V-J combinations with frequency above 0.0001, covering roughly 99% of repertoires, were analysed. A TCS score was defined as the ratio between F50 (clonal expansion) and ExV (chaos), using BLOSUM62-based TCRdist between CDR3 peptides within each V-J. Welch's t-statistics and random forest reduced 450 to 600 V-J features to 13, which were used in a naive Bayes classifier (R e1071). TCRdb applied fastp at Q25 and MiXCR to the public reads, then kept only in-frame beta chains. Records with the same CDR3 protein are collapsed into one entry carrying the most frequent genes and DNA. The V and J calls and clone size are TCRdb's, not the authors'. For this sample the table gives approximately 590,000 distinct CDR3 sequences, of which around 14% were detected only once. Together, the top ten hold about 7% of the sample.

Of note for this clonotype: What this receptor recognizes is not known. No quality values exist for individual bases; no much larger clone is one base distant.

This TCR was sampled from a woman in her twenties or thirties with Graves' hyperthyroidism. The sample consisted of blood. The receptor chain draws on TRBV5-1 and TRBJ1-1; the D gene cannot be resolved reliably. The nucleotides read TGCGCCAGCAGCCCTTCAGACGGTCAGAACACTGAAGCTTTCTTT. Translated, this is CASSPSDGQNTEAFF.